This T cell receptor (beta chain) is drawn from a study of T-cell reconstitution after alpha-beta-depleted transplantation in children. During its preparation, the TCRbeta library received unique molecular identifiers. In TCRdb, the PCR reads were re-called with MiXCR into one record per CDR3 protein. The repertoire consists of fewer than 700,000 distinct CDR3 sequences, with approximately 12% occurring once and the leading ten covering approximately 2.1%. This clonotype was seen more than once but under ten times. This sample comprised PBMCs, mostly from graft donor cells, obtained 360 days after TCRalphabeta/CD19-depleted stem cell transplant. This receptor was obtained from a male patient between 10 and 17 years old who had a stem cell transplant for acute myeloid leukemia, so the T cells may come from the graft donor.

The CDR3 DNA is TGTGCCAGCAGCCGCGCCACTACGAACACCGGGGAGCTGTTTTTT. Its protein product is CASSRATTNTGELFF. The V and J genes are TRBV7-2 and TRBJ2-2, with D unresolved. The CDR3 consists of 15 residues. Per germline, CDR1 SGHTA and CDR2 FQGNSA. V was cut by 5 bases and J by 0 bases, with 10 bases left in between.